Sequencing of this T cell receptor beta chain was carried out in a study of T cells in Graves' hyperthyroidism and ophthalmopathy. A few counts support this clonotype. Amplification targeted TCR beta CDR3 regions from RNA transcripts. The TCR CDR3 first-round RT-PCR relied on the HTBI primer set. One entry per CDR3 protein results from TCRdb running MiXCR on the multiplex PCR reads. There are over 700,000 distinct CDR3 sequences in the sample; approximately 18% occur only once, and roughly a sixth lies in the top ten. Per the germline V gene, CDR1 is SGHTA and CDR2 is FQGTGA. V gave up 4 bases and J gave up 4 bases, with 17 bases separating them. There are 16 residues in the CDR3. Investigators excluded patients with uncontrolled infection, other autoimmune disease, pregnancy or lactation.

The sequencing sample was made of blood. The TCR comes from a woman between 45 and 65 years old with Graves' hyperthyroidism that later progressed to Graves' ophthalmopathy. The chain is built from TRBV7-3 and TRBJ1-3, with D unclear. The CDR3 bases are TGTGCCAGCAGCTCCTTGACACCTCCGAGGGGAAACACCATATATTTT. Amino acid sequence: CASSSLTPPRGNTIYF.